A single sample is the source of the 24 T cell receptor beta chains below, sequenced in a study of T cell changes during pregnancy in multiple sclerosis. The repertoire was sequenced with immunoSEQ multiplex PCR; TCRdb's copy has only in-frame clones and lacks some. The table includes about 30,000 clones, more than 75% detected once. Sequences were derived from peripheral blood, sampled in the second trimester of pregnancy. Receptor source: a female donor in good health, enrolled as a control in a pregnancy study.

This chain links TRBV7-2 with TRBJ2-1; possible D gene TRBD2, 5 bases. The CDR3 contains 13 residues. Trimming took off 1 base at V and 9 bases at J, with 10 bases between the two ends. Germline V gene data show CDR1 as SGHTA and CDR2 as FQGNSA. The CDR3 region has the DNA TGTGCCAGCAGCTTAGAGTCAGCGGCTGAGCAGTTCTTC. It specifies CASSLESAAEQFF.

This chain links TRBV10-1 with TRBJ2-2; no clear D. The CDR3 has 14 residues. Germline CDR1 is WNHNN and CDR2 is SYGVQD (reference sequence). Trimming left V 4 bases short and J 1 base short, with 7 bases between. The CDR3 region has the DNA TGCGCCAGCAGTGGTGAGGTGAACACCGGGGAGCTGTTTTTT. This codes for CASSGEVNTGELFF.

The chain uses TRBV6-5 and TRBJ1-4, with TRBD1 matching over 10 bases. This CDR3 region has 15 residues. Looked up from germline, CDR1 is MNHEY and CDR2 is SVGAGI. V trimming: 6 bases; J trimming: 3 bases; junction bases outside the gene matches: 4. CDR3 loop: CASSPDRGPNEKLFF. The CDR3 DNA sequence: TGTGCCAGCAGCCCAGACAGGGGGCCTAATGAAAAACTGTTTTTT.

This rearrangement joins TRBV7-2 to TRBJ1-6; D remains unclear. Trimming took off 1 base at V and 11 bases at J, with 6 bases between the two ends. Germline V CDR1 and CDR2: SGHTA, FQGNSA. This CDR3 region has 12 residues. The CDR3 nucleotides are TGTGCCAGCAGCTTAGAGAAGCCACCCCTCCACTTT. This gives the protein CASSLEKPPLHF.

This rearrangement joins TRBV11-2 to TRBJ2-2; 7 positions agree with TRBD2. Germline assignment: CDR1 SGHAT and CDR2 FQNNGV. CDR3 length: 14 residues. V lost 2 bases to trimming and J lost 8 bases; unmatched junction nucleotides: 5. The CDR3 loop is CASSLLAARGELFF. The CDR3 region has the DNA TGTGCCAGCAGCTTACTAGCGGCCCGGGGGGAGCTGTTTTTT.

The V gene is TRBV27, the J gene TRBJ2-7; 10 bases line up with TRBD2. V was clipped by 4 bases and J by 3 bases; unmatched bases: 18. The CDR3 covers 19 residues. CDR1 and CDR2 from the germline V gene are MNHEY and SMNVEV (reference sequence). Here the CDR3 reads CASSYSQSGLAGENYEQYF. For the CDR3, the DNA is TGTGCCAGCAGTTACTCCCAGTCGGGTCTAGCGGGGGAAAACTACGAGCAGTACTTC.

V usage is TRBV4-3 and J usage is TRBJ2-4; D possibly corresponds to TRBD1 (5 bases). V lost 0 bases and J 6 bases, leaving 12 bases between the germline ends. Germline V gene lookup returns CDR1 LGHNA and CDR2 YSLEER. The CDR3 covers 15 residues. The CDR3 loop reads CASSQEMGRRNIQYF. The CDR3, as DNA: TGCGCCAGCAGCCAAGAGATGGGGCGCAGAAACATTCAGTACTTC.

The chain recombines TRBV6-1 with TRBJ1-1; maybe TRBD1 (5 bases). CDR1 is MNHNS, CDR2 SASEGT, per germline. The V end lost 7 bases, the J end lost 4 bases, and 19 bases lay between the germline ends. This CDR3 region has 15 residues. This CDR3 is CASTHQAGGGTEAFF. The CDR3 coding sequence is TGTGCCAGCACCCACCAAGCTGGGGGGGGCACTGAAGCTTTCTTT.

This clone was detected a few times. This chain links TRBV7-2 with TRBJ1-6; D gene unclear. The V and J ends lost 6 bases and 7 bases respectively, with 10 bases between them. Germline-derived CDR1 and CDR2 are SGHTA and FQGNSA. This CDR3 contains 13 residues. The DNA for the CDR3 is TGTGCCAGCAGGTACTACTCGAATTCACCCCTCCACTTT. As protein: CASRYYSNSPLHF.

This clone was counted once. V usage is TRBV2 and J usage is TRBJ1-5; no clear D gene. From germline, CDR1 is SNHLY and CDR2 FYNNEI. Between the trimmed V and J ends, which lost 3 bases and 4 bases, there was a span of 22 bases. The CDR3 is made up of 18 amino acids. CDR3 DNA: TGTGCCAGCAGTGATCGTCCTCCCGTAAGCCGGGGTAATCAGCCCCAGCATTTT. It yields the protein CASSDRPPVSRGNQPQHF.

J is TRBJ1-3 and V is TRBV19; no clear D gene. Trimming took 4 bases from V and 0 from J, leaving 13 bases between them. The CDR3 is 16 residues long. CDR1 LNHDA and CDR2 SQIVND come from the germline V gene (reference sequence). The CDR3 loop reads CASSRLVANSGNTIYF. In DNA form, the CDR3 reads TGTGCCAGTAGTAGGCTGGTGGCCAACTCTGGAAACACCATATATTTT.

The J gene is TRBJ2-7, the V gene TRBV4-1; possibly TRBD1 for D (5 bases). Per germline, CDR1 MGHRA and CDR2 YSYEKL. This CDR3 spans 14 amino acids. Between the trimmed V and J ends, which lost 1 base and 4 bases, there was a span of 11 bases. The CDR3 DNA reads as TGCGCCAGCAGCCAAGTAACAGGAAGGTACGAGCAGTACTTC. Amino acid sequence: CASSQVTGRYEQYF.

This clone occurred once. The CDR3 protein is CASSSGTGIANTGELFF. CDR3 bases: TGTGCCAGCAGCTCCGGGACAGGGATCGCGAACACCGGGGAGCTGTTTTTT. V is TRBV5-4 and J is TRBJ2-2, with 9 positions matching TRBD1. CDR1 is SGHNT, CDR2 YYREEE, per germline (reference sequence). J lost 0 bases, V lost 3 bases, and 6 bases had no gene match. The CDR3 runs to 17 residues.

CDR3 in DNA: TGTGCCACCAGCAGAGTTGGACAGGGTAGCGACAATGAGCAGTTCTTC. Its translation: CATSRVGQGSDNEQFF. The V call is TRBV15, the J call TRBJ2-1, with 8 bases fitting TRBD1. With 1 base clipped from V and 5 bases from J, the junction kept 7 bases outside the gene matches. The CDR3 is 16 residues long. From germline, CDR1 is LNHNV and CDR2 YYDKDF (reference sequence).

Only one count was recorded for this clone. This sequence joins TRBV27 and TRBJ2-1; 8 nucleotides align to TRBD2. Germline-derived CDR1 and CDR2 are MNHEY and SMNVEV (reference sequence). V was clipped by 3 bases and J by 1 base; unmatched bases: 2. The CDR3 runs 15 residues. The CDR3 protein is CASSFLAGSYNEQFF. CDR3 in DNA: TGTGCCAGCAGTTTCTTAGCGGGATCCTACAATGAGCAGTTCTTC.

This clone was detected once. The chain combines TRBV7-2 with TRBJ2-1, with 8 bases that match TRBD1. This CDR3 has 16 residues. Germline V gene sequence: CDR1 SGHTA, CDR2 FQGNSA. V lost 1 base to trimming and J lost 10 bases; unmatched junction nucleotides: 12. CDR3 region: CASSLVGTGFVSEQFF. In DNA, the CDR3 is TGTGCCAGCAGCTTAGTGGGGACAGGTTTTGTTAGCGAGCAGTTCTTC. The full variable domain, with the rest looked up from reference TRBV7-2 and TRBJ2-1, is GAGVSQSPSNKVTEKGKDVELRCDPISGHTALYWYRQSLGQGLEFLIYFQGNSAPDKSGLPSDRFSAERTGGSVSTLTIQRTQQEDSAVYLCASSLVGTGFVSEQFFGPGTRLTVL.

The chain links TRBV29-1 to TRBJ2-1; TRBD2 matches at 8 bases. V was pared by 0 bases and J by 7 bases, with 11 bases of the junction left unmatched. Germline V gives CDR1 SQVTM, CDR2 ANQGSEA. This CDR3 comprises 16 residues. In DNA, the CDR3 is TGCAGCGTTGAAGACGTGGTCTCGGGGGGGTCGAATGAGCAGTTCTTC. Translating gives CSVEDVVSGGSNEQFF.

This chain uses TRBV5-4 with TRBJ2-7, with a weak D call TRBD2 (7 bases). The germline CDR1 and CDR2 sequences are SGHNT and YYREEE (reference sequence). The CDR3 runs to 15 residues. V lost 4 bases, J lost 0 bases, and 14 bases lay in between. CDR3 nucleotide sequence: TGTGCCAGCAGCCTACCGGGGGGCCTCTCCTACGAGCAGTACTTC. Protein: CASSLPGGLSYEQYF.

The chain carries TRBV7-7 and TRBJ2-5; 8 bases are shared with TRBD2. Germline CDR1 is SSHAT and CDR2 is FNYEAQ (reference sequence). CDR3 length: 14 amino acids. V lost 5 bases to trimming and J lost 4 bases; unmatched junction nucleotides: 6. CDR3 residues: CASSPQAGGETQYF. Here the CDR3 DNA reads TGTGCCAGCAGCCCCCAGGCGGGGGGAGAGACCCAGTACTTC.

J is TRBJ2-5 and V is TRBV5-4, with 9 bases identical to TRBD2. Judging by the DNA end, TRBJ2-7 fits better; the J call may be wrong. Germline lookup yields CDR1 SGHNT and CDR2 YYREEE (reference sequence). CDR3 length equals 16 residues. CDR3: CASSRGGGGAPYEQYF. The DNA of the CDR3 is TGTGCCAGCAGCCGAGGGGGCGGGGGGGCCCCCTACGAGCAGTACTTC.

The rearrangement joins TRBV28 to TRBJ2-1; D remains unclear. The CDR3 consists of 15 residues. The V gene's germline CDR1 is MDHEN and CDR2 SYDVKM. Trimming stripped 3 bases from V and 0 bases from J, with 9 bases between. CDR3 region: CASSLRRSSYNEQFF. The CDR3 nucleotides read TGTGCCAGCAGTTTGAGGCGGAGCTCCTACAATGAGCAGTTCTTC.

J is TRBJ2-3 and V is TRBV6-5; 12 nucleotides line up with TRBD2. V shed 2 bases and J 3 bases; nucleotides not matched to a gene: 3. Looked up from germline, CDR1 is MNHEY and CDR2 is SVGAGI. CDR3 length: 16 residues. The CDR3 bases are TGTGCCAGCAGTTACGGGCTAGCGGGAGGGACAGATACGCAGTATTTT. The encoded protein is CASSYGLAGGTDTQYF.

The chain couples TRBV7-3 to TRBJ1-2, with 8 bases matching TRBD1. The CDR3 extends over 14 amino acids. V was clipped by 5 bases and J by 2 bases; unmatched bases: 4. CDR1 and CDR2 (germline): SGHTA, FQGTGA. In DNA, the CDR3 is TGTGCCAGCAGCCGGACAGGGAGAAACTATGGCTACACCTTC. Translation: CASSRTGRNYGYTF.

This clone occurred a few times. Other DNA sequences in the same sample also yield this CDR3. The genes are TRBV10-3 and TRBJ1-1, with TRBD1 matching 8 bases. The CDR3 spans 13 residues. Germline V gives CDR1 ENHRY, CDR2 SYGVKD. J was trimmed by 7 bases and V by 3 bases; bases with no gene match: 4. The CDR3 coding sequence is TGTGCCATCAGTGAATCGGACAGGGTTGAAGCTTTCTTT. Its protein is CAISESDRVEAFF.